This section outlines one TCR beta chain sequence together with its context. There is no known antigen for this receptor. Nothing much larger sits one base from this clone, and base qualities are not available. The CDR3, cysteine through phenylalanine, is 14 amino acids long. The kept DNA is CDR3 alone, 42 bases in frame from the first base. CDR1 and CDR2 (KGHDR, SFDVKD) derive from the germline V gene. V loses 4 bases, J loses 2 bases, and the germline ends lie 11 bases apart. This record comes from a study of control samples from healthy donors and cancer patients (dated by TCRdb to 2018 to 2021). Library construction relied on the immunoSEQ multiplex PCR assay. TCRdb stores this immuneACCESS table with in-frame sequences only. Part of the clones is absent; in the studies checked, under half of the shortfall reflects unresolved V genes, and no reason is known for the rest. A total of tens of thousands of clones appear in this sample, roughly 91% of them only once. Approximately 6% of the sample is held by the ten biggest clonotypes.

This sequence was found in a man aged 50 to 60 in good health. Sequencing was done on a sample of blood. The chain is assembled from TRBV24-1 and TRBJ2-7; the D gene may be TRBD1 or TRBD2, since each aligns over 5 bases. The nucleotide sequence reads TGTGCCACCAGTGACCTGGGACGGCCCTACGAGCAGTACTTC. This codes for CATSDLGRPYEQYF.